This T cell receptor beta chain was captured in a study of OX40 agonist ivuxolimab in advanced cancers. Whole-study context: The patients' treatment was ivuxolimab, an agonistic anti-OX40 (CD134) antibody.

This clone has only one observation. Some clones are missing from TCRdb's copy, which holds only in-frame ones; the method was immunoSEQ multiplex PCR. The repertoire includes about 50,000 clones, about nine tenths of them detected once, and 14% sits in the top ten. CDR1 is MNHNS, CDR2 SASEGT, per germline. The ends were cut back, 5 bases at V and 7 bases at J, with 14 bases in the middle. The CDR3 is 13 amino acids. The specimen was CD4+ or CD8+ T cells sorted from blood, collected in a trial of the OX40 agonist ivuxolimab. The chain combines TRBV6-1 with TRBJ1-1; no clear D. This sequence originates from an adult with an advanced solid tumor such as melanoma, head and neck, liver or kidney cancer. The CDR3 region is CASSPTDGYEAFF. The CDR3 coding sequence is TGTGCCAGCAGTCCGACGGACGGATATGAAGCTTTCTTT.